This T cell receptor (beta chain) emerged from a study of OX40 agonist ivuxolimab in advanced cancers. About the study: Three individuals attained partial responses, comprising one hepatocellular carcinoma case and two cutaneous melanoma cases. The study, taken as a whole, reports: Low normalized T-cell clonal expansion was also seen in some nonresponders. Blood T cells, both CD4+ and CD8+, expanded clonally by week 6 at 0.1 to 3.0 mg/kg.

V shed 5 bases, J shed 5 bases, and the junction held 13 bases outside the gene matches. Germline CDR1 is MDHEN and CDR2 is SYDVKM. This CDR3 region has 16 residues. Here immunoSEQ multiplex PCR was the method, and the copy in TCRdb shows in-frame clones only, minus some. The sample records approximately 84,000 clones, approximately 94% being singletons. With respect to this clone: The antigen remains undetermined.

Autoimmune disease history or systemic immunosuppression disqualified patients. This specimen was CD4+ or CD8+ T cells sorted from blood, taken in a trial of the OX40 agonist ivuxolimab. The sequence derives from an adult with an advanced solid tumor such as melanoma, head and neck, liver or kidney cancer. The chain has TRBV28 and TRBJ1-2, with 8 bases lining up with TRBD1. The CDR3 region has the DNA TGTGCCAGCAGTCCCGAACCACGGGACAGGAGTTATGGCTACACCTTC. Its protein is CASSPEPRDRSYGYTF.